This T cell receptor beta chain emerged from a study of CD8+ T cells in alopecia areata. On the study more broadly: The drug, oral tofacitinib, was given to treated patients at 5 to 10 mg twice daily. Scalp area affected, as a percentage, set the severity score of treated patients.

The sample holds a few counts of this clone. No antigen is known for it. Once RNA had been extracted, it was reverse transcribed into cDNA to act as the sequencing template. Some clones are missing from TCRdb's copy, which holds only in-frame ones; the method was immunoSEQ multiplex PCR. The sample includes 150,000 to 200,000 clones, roughly half of them seen just once. The CDR3 runs to 15 residues. Germline V CDR1 and CDR2: SGHDN, FVKESK. Trimming at V came to 5 bases and at J to 7 bases, leaving 8 bases not matched to a gene. Study-level results: With patients, TCR sharing proved less clear than in mice, a difference possibly related to HLA.

Treatment defined: oral pan-JAK inhibitor, 5-10 mg twice daily. Specimens obtained from alopecia areata patients comprised lesional scalp punch biopsies and peripheral blood. The chain couples TRBV14 to TRBJ2-7, with TRBD2 matching over 13 bases. The sequence derives from a human donor with alopecia areata. The sample was CD8+ T cells sorted from blood, taken at week 52, from a patient treated with tofacitinib. CDR3 coding DNA: TGTGCCAGCAGCGGATTGGGGACTAGCGGGGCTGAGCAGTACTTC. Protein product: CASSGLGTSGAEQYF.